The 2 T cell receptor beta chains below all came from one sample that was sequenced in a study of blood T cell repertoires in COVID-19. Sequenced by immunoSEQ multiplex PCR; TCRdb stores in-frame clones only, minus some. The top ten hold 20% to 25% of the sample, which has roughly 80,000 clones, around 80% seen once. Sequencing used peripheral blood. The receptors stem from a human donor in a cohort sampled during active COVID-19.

The CDR3 DNA sequence: TGTGCCAGCAGCCAAGCCGGGACTACCCTTATCACAGATACGCAGTATTTT. This translates into CASSQAGTTLITDTQYF. The chain is built from TRBV3-1 (or the pseudogene TRBV3-2) and TRBJ2-3; 7 positions agree with TRBD2. Trimming cost V 1 base and J 2 bases; bases outside gene matches: 9. The CDR3 covers 17 residues. Germline V gives CDR1 LGHDT, CDR2 YNNKEL (reference sequence).

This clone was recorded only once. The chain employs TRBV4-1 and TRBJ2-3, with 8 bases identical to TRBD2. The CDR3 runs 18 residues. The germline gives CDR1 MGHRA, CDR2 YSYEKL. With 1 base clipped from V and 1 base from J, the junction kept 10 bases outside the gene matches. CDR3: CASSQALAAGGGTDTQYF. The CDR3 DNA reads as TGCGCCAGCAGCCAAGCCCTTGCCGCGGGGGGCGGCACAGATACGCAGTATTTT.